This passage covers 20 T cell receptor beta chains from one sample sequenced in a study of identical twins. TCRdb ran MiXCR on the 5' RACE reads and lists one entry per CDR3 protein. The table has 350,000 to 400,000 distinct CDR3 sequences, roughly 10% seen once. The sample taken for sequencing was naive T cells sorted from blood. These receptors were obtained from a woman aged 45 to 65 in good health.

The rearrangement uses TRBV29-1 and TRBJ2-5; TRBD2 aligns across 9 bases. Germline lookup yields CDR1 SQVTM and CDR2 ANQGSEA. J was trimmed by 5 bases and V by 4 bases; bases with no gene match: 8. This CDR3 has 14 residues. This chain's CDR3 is CSVVVTSGWETQYF. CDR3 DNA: TGCAGCGTTGTAGTGACTAGCGGTTGGGAGACCCAGTACTTC.

In DNA, the CDR3 is TGTGCCAGCCTCCCTGGGGTCTCTGGAAACACCATATATTTT. Its protein product is CASLPGVSGNTIYF. This chain joins TRBV6-6 and TRBJ1-3; D gene uncertain. V gave up 8 bases and J gave up 0 bases, with 11 bases separating them. Germline CDR1 reads MNHNY; CDR2 reads SVGAGI (reference sequence). The CDR3 covers 14 residues.

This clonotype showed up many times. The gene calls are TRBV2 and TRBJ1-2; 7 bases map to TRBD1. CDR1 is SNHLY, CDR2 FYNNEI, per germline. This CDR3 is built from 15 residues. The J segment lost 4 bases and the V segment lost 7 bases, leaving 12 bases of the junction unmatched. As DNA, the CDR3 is TGTGCCAGCAAACCGGGACAGTTCTTATTCTATGGCTACACCTTC. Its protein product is CASKPGQFLFYGYTF. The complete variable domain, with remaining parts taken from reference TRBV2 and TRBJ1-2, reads EPEVTQTPSHQVTQMGQEVILRCVPISNHLYFYWYRQILGQKVEFLVSFYNNEISEKSEIFDDQFSVERPDGSNFTLKIRSTKLEDSAMYFCASKPGQFLFYGYTFGSGTRLTVV.

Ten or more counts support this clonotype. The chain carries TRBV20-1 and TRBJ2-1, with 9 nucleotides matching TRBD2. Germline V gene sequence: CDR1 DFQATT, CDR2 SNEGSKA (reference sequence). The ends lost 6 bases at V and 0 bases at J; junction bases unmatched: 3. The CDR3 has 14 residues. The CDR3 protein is CSAPTSGSYNEQFF. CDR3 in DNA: TGCAGTGCCCCGACTAGCGGCTCCTACAATGAGCAGTTCTTC.

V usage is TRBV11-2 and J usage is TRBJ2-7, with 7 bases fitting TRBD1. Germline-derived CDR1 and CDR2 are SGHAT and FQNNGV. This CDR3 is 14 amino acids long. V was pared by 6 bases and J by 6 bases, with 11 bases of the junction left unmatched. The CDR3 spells CASRVGTTGTEQYV. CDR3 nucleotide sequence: TGTGCCAGCAGGGTGGGCACGACAGGGACCGAGCAGTACGTC.

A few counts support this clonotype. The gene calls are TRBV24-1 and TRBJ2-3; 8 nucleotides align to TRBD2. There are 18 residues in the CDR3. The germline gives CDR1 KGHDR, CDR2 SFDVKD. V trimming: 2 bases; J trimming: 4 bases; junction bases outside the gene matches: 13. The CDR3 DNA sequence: TGTGCCACCAGTGATTCGCTCGTAGCGGGAACGATAGCAGATACGCAGTATTTT. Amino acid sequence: CATSDSLVAGTIADTQYF.

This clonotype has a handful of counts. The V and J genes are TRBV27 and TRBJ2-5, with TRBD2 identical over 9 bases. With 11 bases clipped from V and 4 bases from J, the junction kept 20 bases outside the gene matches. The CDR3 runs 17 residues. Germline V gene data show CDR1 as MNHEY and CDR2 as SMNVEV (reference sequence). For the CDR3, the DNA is TGTGCCTCCAGAGGGGCGGGAGGGCCATTAGTAGGAGAGACCCAGTACTTC. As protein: CASRGAGGPLVGETQYF.

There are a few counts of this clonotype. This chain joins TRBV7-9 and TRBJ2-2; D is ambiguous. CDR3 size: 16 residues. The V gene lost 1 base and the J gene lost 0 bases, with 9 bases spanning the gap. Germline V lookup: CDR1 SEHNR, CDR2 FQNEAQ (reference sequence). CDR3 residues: CASSLGPSANTGELFF. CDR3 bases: TGTGCCAGCAGCTTAGGACCCAGCGCGAACACCGGGGAGCTGTTTTTT.

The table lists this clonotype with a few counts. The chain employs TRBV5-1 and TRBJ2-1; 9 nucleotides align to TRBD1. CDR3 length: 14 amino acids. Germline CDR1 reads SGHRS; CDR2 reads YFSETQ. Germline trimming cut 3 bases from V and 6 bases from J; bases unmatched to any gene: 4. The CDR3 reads CASSSRTGVNEQFF. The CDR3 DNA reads TGCGCCAGCAGCTCCCGGACAGGGGTCAATGAGCAGTTCTTC.

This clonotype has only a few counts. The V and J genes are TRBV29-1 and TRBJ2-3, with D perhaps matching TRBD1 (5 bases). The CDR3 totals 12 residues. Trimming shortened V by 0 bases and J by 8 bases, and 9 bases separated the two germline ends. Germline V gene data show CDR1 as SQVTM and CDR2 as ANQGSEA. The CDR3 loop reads CSVEEGPITQYF. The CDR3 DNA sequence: TGCAGCGTTGAAGAGGGGCCAATTACGCAGTATTTT.

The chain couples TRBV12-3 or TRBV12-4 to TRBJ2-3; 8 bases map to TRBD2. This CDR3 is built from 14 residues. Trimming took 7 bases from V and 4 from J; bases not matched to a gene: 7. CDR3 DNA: TGTGCCAGCAATTCGGGAGGGCCCGCAGATACGCAGTATTTT. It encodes CASNSGGPADTQYF.

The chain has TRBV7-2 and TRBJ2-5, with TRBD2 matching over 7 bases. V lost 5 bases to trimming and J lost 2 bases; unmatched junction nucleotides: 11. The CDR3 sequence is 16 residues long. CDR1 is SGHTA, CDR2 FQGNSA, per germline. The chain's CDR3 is CASSRGASGGQETQYF. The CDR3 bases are TGTGCCAGCAGCCGTGGGGCTAGCGGAGGTCAAGAGACCCAGTACTTC.

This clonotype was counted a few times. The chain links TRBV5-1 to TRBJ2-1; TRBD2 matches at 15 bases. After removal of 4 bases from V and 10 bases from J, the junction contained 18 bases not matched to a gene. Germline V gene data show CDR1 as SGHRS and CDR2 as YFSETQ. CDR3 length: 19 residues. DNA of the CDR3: TGCGCCAGCAGCCACGGACTAGCGGGAGGGCCTCCCAATTATCGCGAGCAGTTCTTC. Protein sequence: CASSHGLAGGPPNYREQFF. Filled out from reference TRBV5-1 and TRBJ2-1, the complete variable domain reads KAGVTQTPRYLIKTRGQQVTLSCSPISGHRSVSWYQQTPGQGLQFLFEYFSETQRNKGNFPGRFSGRQFSNSRSEMNVSTLELGDSALYLCASSHGLAGGPPNYREQFFGPGTRLTVL.

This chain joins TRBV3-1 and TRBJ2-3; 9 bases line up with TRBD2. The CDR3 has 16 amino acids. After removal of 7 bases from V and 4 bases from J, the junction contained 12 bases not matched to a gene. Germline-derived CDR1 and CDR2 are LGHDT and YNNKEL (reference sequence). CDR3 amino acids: CASTLGTSGQPDTQYF. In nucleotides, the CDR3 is TGTGCCAGCACCCTAGGTACTAGCGGGCAACCAGATACGCAGTATTTT.

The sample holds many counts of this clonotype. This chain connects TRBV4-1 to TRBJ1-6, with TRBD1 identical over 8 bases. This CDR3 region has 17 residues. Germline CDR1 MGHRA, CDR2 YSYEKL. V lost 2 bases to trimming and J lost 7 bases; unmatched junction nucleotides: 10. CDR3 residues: CASSQTGGFFENSPLHF. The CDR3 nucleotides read TGCGCCAGCAGCCAAACAGGGGGGTTTTTTGAGAATTCACCCCTCCACTTT.

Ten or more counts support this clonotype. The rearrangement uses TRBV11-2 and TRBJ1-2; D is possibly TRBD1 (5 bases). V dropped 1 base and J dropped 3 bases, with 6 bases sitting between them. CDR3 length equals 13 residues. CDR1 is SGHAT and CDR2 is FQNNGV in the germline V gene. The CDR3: CASSLGQYYGYTF. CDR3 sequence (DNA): TGTGCCAGCAGCTTAGGACAGTACTATGGCTACACCTTC. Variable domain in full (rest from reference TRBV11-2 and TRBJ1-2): EAGVAQSPRYKIIEKRQSVAFWCNPISGHATLYWYQQILGQGPKLLIQFQNNGVVDDSQLPKDRFSAERLKGVDSTLKIQPAKLEDSAVYLCASSLGQYYGYTFGSGTRLTVV.

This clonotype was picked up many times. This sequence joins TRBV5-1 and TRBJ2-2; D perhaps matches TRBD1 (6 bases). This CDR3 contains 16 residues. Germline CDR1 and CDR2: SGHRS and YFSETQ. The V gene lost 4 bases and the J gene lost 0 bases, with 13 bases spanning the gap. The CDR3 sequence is CASSPGQHANTGELFF. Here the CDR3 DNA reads TGCGCCAGCAGCCCTGGACAGCACGCGAACACCGGGGAGCTGTTTTTT.

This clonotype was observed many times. CDR3 loop: CASSGGATNEKLFF. CDR3 in DNA: TGCGCCAGCAGCGGGGGCGCAACTAATGAAAAACTGTTTTTT. V is TRBV4-1 and J is TRBJ1-4; possible D gene TRBD1, 6 bases. This CDR3 comprises 14 residues. CDR1 is MGHRA and CDR2 is YSYEKL in the germline V gene. Trimming took off 5 bases at V and 0 bases at J, with 7 bases between the two ends.

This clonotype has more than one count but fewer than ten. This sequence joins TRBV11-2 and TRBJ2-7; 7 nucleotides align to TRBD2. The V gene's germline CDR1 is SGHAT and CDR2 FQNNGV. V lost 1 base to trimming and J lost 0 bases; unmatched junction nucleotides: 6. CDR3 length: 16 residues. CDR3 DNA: TGTGCCAGCAGCTTAGGAAGCGGGACTTACTCCTACGAGCAGTACTTC. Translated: CASSLGSGTYSYEQYF.

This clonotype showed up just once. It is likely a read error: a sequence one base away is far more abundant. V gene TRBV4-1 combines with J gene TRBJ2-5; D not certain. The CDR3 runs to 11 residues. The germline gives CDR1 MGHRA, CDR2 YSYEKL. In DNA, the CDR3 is TGCGCCGGCAGCCAACTAGAGACCCAGTACTTC. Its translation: CAGSQLETQYF.